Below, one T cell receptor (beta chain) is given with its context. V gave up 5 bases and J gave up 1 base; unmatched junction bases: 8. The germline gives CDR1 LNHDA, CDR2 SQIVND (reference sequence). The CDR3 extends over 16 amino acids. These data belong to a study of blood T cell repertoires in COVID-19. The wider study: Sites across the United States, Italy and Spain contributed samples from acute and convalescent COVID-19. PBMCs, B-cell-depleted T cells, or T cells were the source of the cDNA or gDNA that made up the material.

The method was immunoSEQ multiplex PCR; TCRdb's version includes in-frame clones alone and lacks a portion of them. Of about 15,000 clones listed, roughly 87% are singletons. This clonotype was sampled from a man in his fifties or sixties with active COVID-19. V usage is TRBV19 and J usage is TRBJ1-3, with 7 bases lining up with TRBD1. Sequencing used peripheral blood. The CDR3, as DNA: TGTGCCAGTAGTTCACCGGGACAGATTTCTGGAAACACCATATATTTT. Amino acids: CASSSPGQISGNTIYF.